By frequency in the sample, the clone carrying this T cell receptor (beta chain) is medium-sized. Its antigen is unknown. Germline V gene lookup returns CDR1 LNHNV and CDR2 YYDKDF (reference sequence). V dropped 0 bases and J dropped 8; count of bases not matched to a gene: 7. The CDR3 covers 16 residues. TRB rearrangements spanning V, D and J were amplified using mixed TRB-A/B primers. TCRdb analysed the multiplex PCR reads with MiXCR anew, one entry per CDR3 protein. The sample includes about 9,600 distinct CDR3 sequences, less than 30% of them seen just once. Peripheral blood genomic DNA, not sorted cells or RNA, was the template. The data were taken from a study of T cell repertoires in aging, cancer and after chemotherapy. Looking at the study overall: Six age groups, ranging from 30 or younger to 70 or older, included the donors. Repeat sampling of healthy donors over several months to years showed clear clonal overlap. The whole study produced a dataset of several million TCR reads.

Whole-study findings and limits: Across the chemotherapy interval, each cancer cohort showed higher median generation probability, suggesting thymic rebound.

This TCR came from a human donor in good health. V gene TRBV15 combines with J gene TRBJ1-4; 9 bases match TRBD1. The material sequenced was blood. CDR3 DNA sequence: TGTGCCACCAGCAGAGAGGTGTGGACAGGGGACGAAAAACTGTTTTTT. As protein: CATSREVWTGDEKLFF.